The source of this T cell receptor (beta chain) is a study of blood T cell repertoires in COVID-19. The overall study: Samples representing acute and convalescent COVID-19 were sourced from the United States, Italy and Spain.

In its sample, this clone was seen once. Distinct nucleotide sequences in the sample also encode this CDR3. Trimming left V 2 bases short and J 0 bases short, with 4 bases between. CDR1 MNHEY and CDR2 SMNVEV come from the germline V gene (reference sequence). The CDR3 has 13 amino acids. Sequencing used immunoSEQ multiplex PCR; TCRdb keeps in-frame clones, though not all of them. The sample carries under 350,000 clones, about nine tenths recorded once. Participant age was about 18 to 89 years, and participants resided in about 25 US areas. Each recovered donor of Cohort 3 presented with two negative PCRs, clearance, or symptom resolution.

The sequenced sample was PBMCs or T cells enriched from blood (not recorded which). The rearrangement uses TRBV27 and TRBJ1-1; no clear D gene. This clonotype originated in a woman between 35 and 50 years old who had recovered from COVID-19. The DNA for the CDR3 is TGTGCCAGCAGTTTACAATTGAACACTGAAGCTTTCTTT. Translated, it gives CASSLQLNTEAFF.